This is a list of T cell receptor beta chains from one sample in a study of cytomegalovirus exposure and HLA in healthy donors. TCRdb's copy holds only in-frame clones and misses some; the assay was immunoSEQ multiplex PCR. The repertoire includes around 97,000 clones, roughly 79% of them detected once, and 4% sits in the top ten. Sequenced input: PBMCs. The receptors come from a man over 45 in good health and CMV-seropositive. Both conserved end residues are part of each CDR3. The order of the fields is CDR3 DNA, CDR3 protein, D gene, J gene, V gene, clone size. The D gene is left open where the match is weak. The size field is filled for only some rows; it gives once, few, many or a size class.

CDR3 DNA: TGTGCCAGCAGCTTTTTGGGGGCAGGTATAGGAGAGACCCAGTACTTC; CDR3 protein: CASSFLGAGIGETQYF; D gene: .; J gene: TRBJ2-5; V gene: TRBV7-2; clone size: few
CDR3 DNA: TGTGCCAGCAGCGTAGGACTAGCGGGAGGCCAGCTGGAGACCCAGTACTTC; CDR3 protein: CASSVGLAGGQLETQYF; D gene: TRBD2; J gene: TRBJ2-5; V gene: TRBV9; clone size: .
CDR3 DNA: TGTGCCAGCAGTCGGGGATCTCAAGAGACCCAGTACTTC; CDR3 protein: CASSRGSQETQYF; D gene: .; J gene: TRBJ2-5; V gene: TRBV6-6; clone size: .
CDR3 DNA: TGTGCCAGTACCGATAGACAGTTTAGCAATCAGCCCCAGCATTTT; CDR3 protein: CASTDRQFSNQPQHF; D gene: .; J gene: TRBJ1-5; V gene: TRBV19; clone size: .
CDR3 DNA: TGTGCCAGCAGCGTTCTTCTGGCGGGAGGGCTTAATGAGCAGTTCTTC; CDR3 protein: CASSVLLAGGLNEQFF; D gene: TRBD2; J gene: TRBJ2-1; V gene: TRBV9; clone size: .
CDR3 DNA: TGTGCCAGCAGCTTAGAGACAGGGGCCTACAATGAGCAGTTCTTC; CDR3 protein: CASSLETGAYNEQFF; D gene: TRBD1; J gene: TRBJ2-1; V gene: TRBV7-9; clone size: .
CDR3 DNA: TGTGCCAGCAGTGAGTACGGTTACGAGCAGTACTTC; CDR3 protein: CASSEYGYEQYF; D gene: .; J gene: TRBJ2-7; V gene: TRBV2; clone size: once
CDR3 DNA: TGTGCCAGCAGTTTAGGGGCTAGCGGGAGCAATGAGCAGTTCTTC; CDR3 protein: CASSLGASGSNEQFF; D gene: TRBD2; J gene: TRBJ2-1; V gene: TRBV28; clone size: .
CDR3 DNA: TGTGCCAGCAGCTTAGTTGGTGGGACAGGGATCACCGGGGAGCTGTTTTTT; CDR3 protein: CASSLVGGTGITGELFF; D gene: TRBD1; J gene: TRBJ2-2; V gene: TRBV11-2; clone size: .
CDR3 DNA: TGTGCCAGCAGCTCCGACAGGGTTGGCACTGAAGCTTTCTTT; CDR3 protein: CASSSDRVGTEAFF; D gene: TRBD1; J gene: TRBJ1-1; V gene: TRBV7-8; clone size: .
CDR3 DNA: TGTGCCAGCTCACCGATCTCTAGCGGGAGTATGTACGAGCAGTACTTC; CDR3 protein: CASSPISSGSMYEQYF; D gene: TRBD2; J gene: TRBJ2-7; V gene: TRBV18; clone size: .
CDR3 DNA: TGTGCCAGCAGCAAAAAGCCCACCGACGAGCAGTACTTC; CDR3 protein: CASSKKPTDEQYF; D gene: .; J gene: TRBJ2-7; V gene: TRBV21-1; clone size: few
CDR3 DNA: TGCAGCGTAACCGGGGACTTTCAAGAGGCCCAGTACTTC; CDR3 protein: CSVTGDFQEAQYF; D gene: .; J gene: TRBJ2-5; V gene: TRBV29-1; clone size: once
CDR3 DNA: TGTGCCATCAGTGAGGACAGGGAGAACACTGAAGCTTTCTTT; CDR3 protein: CAISEDRENTEAFF; D gene: TRBD1; J gene: TRBJ1-1; V gene: TRBV10-3; clone size: few
CDR3 DNA: TGTGCCTCATCCGAGGGAGATATGGACACTGAAGCTTTCTTT; CDR3 protein: CASSEGDMDTEAFF; D gene: .; J gene: TRBJ1-1; V gene: TRBV30; clone size: .
CDR3 DNA: TGTGCCAGTTCACACTTCGGGACAGCCCGGCCCAGGGACTTC; CDR3 protein: CASSHFGTARPRDF; D gene: TRBD1; J gene: TRBJ2-5; V gene: TRBV28; clone size: .
CDR3 DNA: TGTGCCAACAGCGTAGGGGTAACGGGGAGACCCGGGGAGCTGTTTTTT; CDR3 protein: CANSVGVTGRPGELFF; D gene: .; J gene: TRBJ2-2; V gene: TRBV9; clone size: .
CDR3 DNA: TGTGCCAGTAGTATACCGTTACCCGGGACTAGCGGGACGTACGGGGGCAATGAGCAGTTCTTC; CDR3 protein: CASSIPLPGTSGTYGGNEQFF; D gene: TRBD2; J gene: TRBJ2-1; V gene: TRBV19; clone size: once
CDR3 DNA: TGCGCCAGCAATGGGGGGTCCGGCACAGATACGCAGTATTTT; CDR3 protein: CASNGGSGTDTQYF; D gene: .; J gene: TRBJ2-3; V gene: TRBV5-1; clone size: .
CDR3 DNA: TGTGCCAGCAGCCCAACTCGGGGCACAGATACGCAGTATTTT; CDR3 protein: CASSPTRGTDTQYF; D gene: .; J gene: TRBJ2-3; V gene: TRBV7-9; clone size: .
CDR3 DNA: TGTGCCAGCAGACTCTGGGTGCTAGCGGGGAACAATGAGCAGTTCTTC; CDR3 protein: CASRLWVLAGNNEQFF; D gene: TRBD2; J gene: TRBJ2-1; V gene: TRBV28; clone size: .
CDR3 DNA: TGTGCCAGCAGTTACGGGACAGGGGGCTCCAACGAGCAGTACTTC; CDR3 protein: CASSYGTGGSNEQYF; D gene: TRBD1; J gene: TRBJ2-7; V gene: TRBV6-5; clone size: .
CDR3 DNA: TGCGCCAGCAGAGGGCTAGCGGGACTAGCCAAAAACATTCAGTACTTC; CDR3 protein: CASRGLAGLAKNIQYF; D gene: TRBD2; J gene: TRBJ2-4; V gene: TRBV10-2; clone size: .
CDR3 DNA: TGTGCCAGTAGTTCGGCTGGGACAGGTCTTGGGAGCTCCTACAATGAGCAGTTCTTC; CDR3 protein: CASSSAGTGLGSSYNEQFF; D gene: TRBD1; J gene: TRBJ2-1; V gene: TRBV19; clone size: .
CDR3 DNA: TGTGCCAGCAGTTTTCCTGGACTAGCGGGAACCCCAGGGACCCAGTACTTC; CDR3 protein: CASSFPGLAGTPGTQYF; D gene: TRBD2; J gene: TRBJ2-5; V gene: TRBV28; clone size: .
CDR3 DNA: TGTGCCAGCAGCTTTGGGACAGGGGGCATCGAGCAGTACTTC; CDR3 protein: CASSFGTGGIEQYF; D gene: TRBD1; J gene: TRBJ2-7; V gene: TRBV5-6; clone size: .
CDR3 DNA: TGCGCCAGCGGCTCTGACGCGCTATCGGGGAACGAGCAGTACTTC; CDR3 protein: CASGSDALSGNEQYF; D gene: .; J gene: TRBJ2-7; V gene: TRBV4-3; clone size: .
CDR3 DNA: TGTGCCAGCAGGAGGACAGGAGGGAGCTACAATGAGCAGTTCTTC; CDR3 protein: CASRRTGGSYNEQFF; D gene: .; J gene: TRBJ2-1; V gene: TRBV6-1; clone size: .
CDR3 DNA: TGTGCCTGGGGGCCCGGTAGGGGCACAAAACTGTTTTTT; CDR3 protein: CAWGPGRGTKLFF; D gene: .; J gene: TRBJ1-4; V gene: TRBV30; clone size: .
CDR3 DNA: TGCGCCAGCAGCCAAGAGATCGGGAGGTCCTACAATGAGCAGTTCTTC; CDR3 protein: CASSQEIGRSYNEQFF; D gene: TRBD2; J gene: TRBJ2-1; V gene: TRBV4-3; clone size: .
CDR3 DNA: TGTGCCAGTAGTATAGACAGACAGTCCTCACAGTACTTC; CDR3 protein: CASSIDRQSSQYF; D gene: .; J gene: TRBJ2-7; V gene: TRBV19; clone size: .
CDR3 DNA: TGTGCCAGCAGCGCGGGTTCGAGCTCCTACAATGAGCAGTTCTTC; CDR3 protein: CASSAGSSSYNEQFF; D gene: .; J gene: TRBJ2-1; V gene: TRBV9; clone size: .
CDR3 DNA: TGTGCCAGCAGTTACCGTCGGCGGGAGGGCCCAAACGAGCAGTACTTC; CDR3 protein: CASSYRRREGPNEQYF; D gene: TRBD2; J gene: TRBJ2-7; V gene: TRBV6-6; clone size: few
CDR3 DNA: TGTGCCAGCAGCCCCAGGGGGCGCATCTCCGAGCAGTACTTC; CDR3 protein: CASSPRGRISEQYF; D gene: TRBD1; J gene: TRBJ2-7; V gene: TRBV7-9; clone size: .
CDR3 DNA: TGCAGCGTTGAATCATCCGGGACTAGCGGGAGTTATGAGCAGTTCTTC; CDR3 protein: CSVESSGTSGSYEQFF; D gene: TRBD2; J gene: TRBJ2-1; V gene: TRBV29-1; clone size: .
CDR3 DNA: TGTGCCAGCTCACTCCCTACGGGACAAGGGGGCTACACCTTC; CDR3 protein: CASSLPTGQGGYTF; D gene: .; J gene: TRBJ1-2; V gene: TRBV18; clone size: .
CDR3 DNA: TGTGCCACCAGCAGAGATCGGAGGGAGACCCAGTACTTC; CDR3 protein: CATSRDRRETQYF; D gene: .; J gene: TRBJ2-5; V gene: TRBV15; clone size: .
CDR3 DNA: TGTGCCAGCAGGACCCTCCCAGGGGGCACCGGGGAGCTGTTTTTT; CDR3 protein: CASRTLPGGTGELFF; D gene: TRBD1; J gene: TRBJ2-2; V gene: TRBV7-8; clone size: .
CDR3 DNA: TGTGCCAGCAGACCCCTCGGGGGTGACAATCAGCCCCAGCATTTT; CDR3 protein: CASRPLGGDNQPQHF; D gene: .; J gene: TRBJ1-5; V gene: TRBV28; clone size: .
CDR3 DNA: TGTGCCAGCAGTTTAGCGTGGGGACAGGGTTTCACTAGCACAGATACGCAGTATTTT; CDR3 protein: CASSLAWGQGFTSTDTQYF; D gene: TRBD1; J gene: TRBJ2-3; V gene: TRBV27; clone size: .
CDR3 DNA: TGTGCCAGCAGCTACACTAGCGGGAAGGATACGCAGTATTTT; CDR3 protein: CASSYTSGKDTQYF; D gene: TRBD2; J gene: TRBJ2-3; V gene: TRBV7-3; clone size: .
CDR3 DNA: TGTGCCAGCAGCTTAGGACTAGCGGGAGTCGGTACCGGGGAGCTGTTTTTT; CDR3 protein: CASSLGLAGVGTGELFF; D gene: TRBD2; J gene: TRBJ2-2; V gene: TRBV7-2; clone size: .
CDR3 DNA: TGTGCCAGCAGCCCCCGGGGGGAGGCCAATGAGCAGTTCTTC; CDR3 protein: CASSPRGEANEQFF; D gene: TRBD2; J gene: TRBJ2-1; V gene: TRBV13; clone size: .
CDR3 DNA: TGTGCCAGCAGCCAAGCTAGCGTCTACAATGAGCAGTTCTTC; CDR3 protein: CASSQASVYNEQFF; D gene: .; J gene: TRBJ2-1; V gene: TRBV7-9; clone size: .
CDR3 DNA: TGTGCCAGCAGCGTAGGGACTAGCACAGATACGCAGTATTTT; CDR3 protein: CASSVGTSTDTQYF; D gene: .; J gene: TRBJ2-3; V gene: TRBV9; clone size: .
CDR3 DNA: TGTGCCAGTAGTATTTATCCAGGGCCGTTCAATGAGCAGTTCTTC; CDR3 protein: CASSIYPGPFNEQFF; D gene: .; J gene: TRBJ2-1; V gene: TRBV19; clone size: .
CDR3 DNA: TGTGCCAGCAGCCCTCTTCCAGGGTTGGGATTAGAGCAGTACTTC; CDR3 protein: CASSPLPGLGLEQYF; D gene: .; J gene: TRBJ2-7; V gene: TRBV7-6; clone size: .
CDR3 DNA: TGTGCCAGCAGCCCCCGACTAGAGGGCTACGAGCAGTACTTC; CDR3 protein: CASSPRLEGYEQYF; D gene: .; J gene: TRBJ2-7; V gene: TRBV7-6; clone size: few
CDR3 DNA: TGTGCCAGCAGTATTAGTACCAACACTGAAGCTTTCTTT; CDR3 protein: CASSISTNTEAFF; D gene: .; J gene: TRBJ1-1; V gene: TRBV6-1; clone size: few
CDR3 DNA: TGTGCCAGCAGCTTTCCGACTAGCGGGAGAAACACCGGGGAGCTGTTTTTT; CDR3 protein: CASSFPTSGRNTGELFF; D gene: TRBD2; J gene: TRBJ2-2; V gene: TRBV9; clone size: .
CDR3 DNA: TGTGCCAGCAGCTTAGGTTTGGACTGGGCAGATACGCAGTATTTT; CDR3 protein: CASSLGLDWADTQYF; D gene: .; J gene: TRBJ2-3; V gene: TRBV7-7; clone size: .
CDR3 DNA: TGTGCCAGCAGTTCCGGACAGGGACACCAAGAGACCCAGTACTTC; CDR3 protein: CASSSGQGHQETQYF; D gene: TRBD1; J gene: TRBJ2-5; V gene: TRBV6-5; clone size: .
CDR3 DNA: TGTGCCAGCAGTTTAGGACTAGCGACCTACGAGCAGTACTTC; CDR3 protein: CASSLGLATYEQYF; D gene: TRBD2; J gene: TRBJ2-7; V gene: TRBV27; clone size: .
CDR3 DNA: TGTGCCAGCAGTGAACTAGCGGGAGGGCCCAATGGGCAGTTCTTC; CDR3 protein: CASSELAGGPNGQFF; D gene: TRBD2; J gene: TRBJ2-1; V gene: TRBV6-1; clone size: .
CDR3 DNA: TGTGCCAGCAGTTCCGCCGGGACAGGGGGCCGGGAGCAGTACTTC; CDR3 protein: CASSSAGTGGREQYF; D gene: TRBD1; J gene: TRBJ2-7; V gene: TRBV28; clone size: .
CDR3 DNA: TGTGCCAGCACAAGCGGGAGGGCCTTGAAGTTCTTC; CDR3 protein: CASTSGRALKFF; D gene: TRBD2; J gene: TRBJ2-1; V gene: TRBV2; clone size: .
CDR3 DNA: TGTGCCACCAGTTCCCAAGGACAGGGTTCCGCGGAGCAGTACTTC; CDR3 protein: CATSSQGQGSAEQYF; D gene: TRBD1; J gene: TRBJ2-7; V gene: TRBV15; clone size: .